The T cell receptor beta chain described here comes from a study of cytomegalovirus exposure and HLA in healthy donors. Germline V CDR1 and CDR2: SGHVS, FQNEAQ. The CDR3 extends over 11 amino acids. Trimming cost V 1 base and J 9 bases, with 4 bases left between them. Vbeta (60) and Jbeta (13) primers were used in the PCR. Sequenced by immunoSEQ multiplex PCR; TCRdb stores in-frame clones only, minus some. The data show 110,000 or so clones, with under 85% seen just once and roughly 6.1% held by the top ten. This clonotype was obtained from a man aged 18 to 30 in good health and CMV-seronegative. The source material was PBMCs. The rearrangement uses TRBV7-8 and TRBJ2-1; no clear D gene. CDR3 sequence reads: CASSLGIEQFF. The CDR3 DNA reads TGTGCCAGCAGCTTAGGTATTGAGCAGTTCTTC.